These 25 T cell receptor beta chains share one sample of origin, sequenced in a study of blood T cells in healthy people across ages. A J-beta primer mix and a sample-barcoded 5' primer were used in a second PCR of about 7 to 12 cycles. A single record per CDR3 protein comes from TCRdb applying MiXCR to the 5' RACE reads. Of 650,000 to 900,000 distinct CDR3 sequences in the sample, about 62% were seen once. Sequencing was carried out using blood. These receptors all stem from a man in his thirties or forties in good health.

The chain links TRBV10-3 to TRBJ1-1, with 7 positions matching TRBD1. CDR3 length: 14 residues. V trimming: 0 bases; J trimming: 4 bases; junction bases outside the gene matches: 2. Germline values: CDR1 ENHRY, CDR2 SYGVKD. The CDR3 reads CAISESRQGTEAFF. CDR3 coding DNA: TGTGCCATCAGTGAGTCGAGACAGGGCACTGAAGCTTTCTTT.

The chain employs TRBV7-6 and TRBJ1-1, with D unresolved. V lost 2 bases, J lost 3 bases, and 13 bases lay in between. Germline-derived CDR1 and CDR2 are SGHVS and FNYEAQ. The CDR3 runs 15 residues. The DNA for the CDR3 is TGTGCCAGCAGCTTATCGGCAGGTCAAGACACTGAAGCTTTCTTT. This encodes CASSLSAGQDTEAFF.

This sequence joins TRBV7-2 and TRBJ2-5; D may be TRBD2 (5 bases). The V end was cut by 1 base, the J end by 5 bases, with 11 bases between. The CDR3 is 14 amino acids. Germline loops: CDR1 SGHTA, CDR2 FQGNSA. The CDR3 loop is CASSLDRELETQYF. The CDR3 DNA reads TGTGCCAGCAGCTTAGACCGGGAACTGGAGACCCAGTACTTC.

CDR3 DNA: TGTGCCAGCAGTTTATGGTCTCCGAACACCGGGGAGCTGTTTTTT. Protein: CASSLWSPNTGELFF. The chain links TRBV27 to TRBJ2-2; D not certain. This CDR3 is built from 15 residues. The germline V and J ends were trimmed by 1 base and 0 bases, with 6 bases remaining between them. Germline V lookup: CDR1 MNHEY, CDR2 SMNVEV (reference sequence).

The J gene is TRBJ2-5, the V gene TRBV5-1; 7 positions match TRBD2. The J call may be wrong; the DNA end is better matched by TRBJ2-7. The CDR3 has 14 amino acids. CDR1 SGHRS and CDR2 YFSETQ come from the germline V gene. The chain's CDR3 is CASSLGWEGHEQYF. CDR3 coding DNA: TGCGCCAGCAGCTTGGGATGGGAGGGCCACGAGCAGTACTTC.

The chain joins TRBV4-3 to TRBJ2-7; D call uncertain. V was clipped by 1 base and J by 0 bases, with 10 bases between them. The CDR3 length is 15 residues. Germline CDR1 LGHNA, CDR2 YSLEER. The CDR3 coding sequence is TGCGCCAGCAGCCAAGGGGGATCCCTCTCCTACGAGCAGTACTTC. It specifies CASSQGGSLSYEQYF.

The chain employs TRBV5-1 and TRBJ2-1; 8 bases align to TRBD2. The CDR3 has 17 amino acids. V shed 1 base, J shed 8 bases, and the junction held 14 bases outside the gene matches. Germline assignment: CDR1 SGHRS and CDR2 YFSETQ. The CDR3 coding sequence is TGCGCCAGCAGCTTGCGAGAACTAGCGGAGTCTATGTATGAGCAGTTCTTC. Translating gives CASSLRELAESMYEQFF. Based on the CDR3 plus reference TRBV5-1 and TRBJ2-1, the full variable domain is KAGVTQTPRYLIKTRGQQVTLSCSPISGHRSVSWYQQTPGQGLQFLFEYFSETQRNKGNFPGRFSGRQFSNSRSEMNVSTLELGDSALYLCASSLRELAESMYEQFFGPGTRLTVL.

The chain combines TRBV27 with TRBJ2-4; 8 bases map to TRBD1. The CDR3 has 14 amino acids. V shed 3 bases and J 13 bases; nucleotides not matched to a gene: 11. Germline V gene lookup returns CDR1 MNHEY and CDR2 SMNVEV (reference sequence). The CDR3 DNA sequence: TGTGCCAGCAGTTTCGCCGGGACAGGACGGGAGCAGTACTTC. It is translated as CASSFAGTGREQYF.

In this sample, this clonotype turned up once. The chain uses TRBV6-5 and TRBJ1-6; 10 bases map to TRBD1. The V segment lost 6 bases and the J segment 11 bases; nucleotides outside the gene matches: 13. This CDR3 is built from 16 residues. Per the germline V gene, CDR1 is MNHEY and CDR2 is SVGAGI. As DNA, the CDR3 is TGTGCCAGCAGCCCCGGGACAGGGGCCGGGGGAACACCCCTCCACTTT. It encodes CASSPGTGAGGTPLHF.

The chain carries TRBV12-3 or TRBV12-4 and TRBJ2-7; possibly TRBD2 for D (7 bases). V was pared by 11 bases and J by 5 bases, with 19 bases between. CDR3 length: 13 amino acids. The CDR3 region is CAGKGGGPNEQYF. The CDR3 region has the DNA TGTGCCGGCAAAGGGGGAGGGCCGAACGAGCAGTACTTC.

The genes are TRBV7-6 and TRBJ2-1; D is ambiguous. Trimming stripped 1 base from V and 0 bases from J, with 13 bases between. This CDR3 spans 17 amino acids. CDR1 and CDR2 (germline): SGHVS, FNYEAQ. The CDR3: CASSLEVATSSYNEQFF. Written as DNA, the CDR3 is TGTGCCAGCAGCTTAGAGGTAGCCACGAGCTCCTACAATGAGCAGTTCTTC.

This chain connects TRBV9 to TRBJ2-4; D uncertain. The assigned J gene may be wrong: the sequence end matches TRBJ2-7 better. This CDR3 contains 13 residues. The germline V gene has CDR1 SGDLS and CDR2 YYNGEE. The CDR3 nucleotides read TGTGCCAGCAGGGCAGTGGGGACCTACGAGCAGTACTTC. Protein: CASRAVGTYEQYF.

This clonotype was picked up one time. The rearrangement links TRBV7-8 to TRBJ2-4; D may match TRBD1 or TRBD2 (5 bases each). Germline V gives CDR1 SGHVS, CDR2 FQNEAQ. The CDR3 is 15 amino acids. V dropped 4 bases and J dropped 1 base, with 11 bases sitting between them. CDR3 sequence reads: CASSSGTAAKNIQYF. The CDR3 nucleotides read TGTGCCAGCAGCTCGGGGACGGCGGCCAAAAACATTCAGTACTTC.

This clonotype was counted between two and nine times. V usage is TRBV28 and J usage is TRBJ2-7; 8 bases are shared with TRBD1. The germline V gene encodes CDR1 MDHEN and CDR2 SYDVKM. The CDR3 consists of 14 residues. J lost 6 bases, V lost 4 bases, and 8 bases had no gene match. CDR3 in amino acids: CASSSTGVYGEQYF. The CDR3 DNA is TGTGCCAGCAGTTCGACAGGGGTTTATGGCGAGCAGTACTTC.

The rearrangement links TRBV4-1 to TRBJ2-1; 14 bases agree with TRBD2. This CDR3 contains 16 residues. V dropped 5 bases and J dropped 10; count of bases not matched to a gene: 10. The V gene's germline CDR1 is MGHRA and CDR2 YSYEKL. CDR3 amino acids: CASSSGLAGDHYEQFF. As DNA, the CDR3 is TGCGCCAGCAGCTCGGGACTAGCGGGGGACCACTACGAGCAGTTCTTC.

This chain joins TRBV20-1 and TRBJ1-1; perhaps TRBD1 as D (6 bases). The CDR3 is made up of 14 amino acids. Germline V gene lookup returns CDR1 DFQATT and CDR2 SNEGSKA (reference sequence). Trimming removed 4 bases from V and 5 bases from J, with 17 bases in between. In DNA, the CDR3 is TGCAGTGCTAATGGTGGGGGGCGGGCGACTGAAGCTTTCTTT. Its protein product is CSANGGGRATEAFF.

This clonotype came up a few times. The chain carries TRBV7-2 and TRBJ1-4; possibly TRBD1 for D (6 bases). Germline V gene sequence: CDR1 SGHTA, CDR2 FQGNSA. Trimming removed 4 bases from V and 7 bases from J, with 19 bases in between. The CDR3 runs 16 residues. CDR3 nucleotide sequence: TGTGCCAGCAGCTCGGCGAAAACAGGGTGGGGTGAAAAACTGTTTTTT. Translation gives CASSSAKTGWGEKLFF.

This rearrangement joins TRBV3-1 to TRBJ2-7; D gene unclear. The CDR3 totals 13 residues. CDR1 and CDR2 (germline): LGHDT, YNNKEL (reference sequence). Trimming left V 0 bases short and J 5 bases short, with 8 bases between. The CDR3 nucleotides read TGTGCCAGCAGCCAAGAGCTAGTCCACGAGCAGTACTTC. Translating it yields CASSQELVHEQYF.

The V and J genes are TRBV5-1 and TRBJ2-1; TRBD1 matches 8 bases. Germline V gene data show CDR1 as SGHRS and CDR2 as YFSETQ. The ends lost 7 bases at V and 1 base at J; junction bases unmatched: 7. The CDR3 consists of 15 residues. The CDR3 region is CASQHGQGSYNEQFF. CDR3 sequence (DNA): TGCGCCAGCCAACATGGACAGGGTTCCTACAATGAGCAGTTCTTC.

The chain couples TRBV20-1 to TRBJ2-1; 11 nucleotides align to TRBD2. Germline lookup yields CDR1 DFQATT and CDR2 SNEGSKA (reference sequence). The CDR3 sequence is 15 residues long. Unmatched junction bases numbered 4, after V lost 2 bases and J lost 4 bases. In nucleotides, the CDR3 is TGCAGTGCTAGATATATAGCGGGGGGGTACAATGAGCAGTTCTTC. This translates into CSARYIAGGYNEQFF.

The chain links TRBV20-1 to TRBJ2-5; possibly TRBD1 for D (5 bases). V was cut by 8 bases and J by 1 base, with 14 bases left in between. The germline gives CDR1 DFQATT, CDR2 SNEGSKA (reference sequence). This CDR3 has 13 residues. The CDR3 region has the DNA TGCAGTCACCTTTCCAGGGCCCAAGAGACCCAGTACTTC. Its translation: CSHLSRAQETQYF.

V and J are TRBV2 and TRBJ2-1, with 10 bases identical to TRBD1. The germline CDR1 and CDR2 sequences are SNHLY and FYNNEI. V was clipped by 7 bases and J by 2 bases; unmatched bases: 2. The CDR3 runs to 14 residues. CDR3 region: CASTGQGAYNEQFF. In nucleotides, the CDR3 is TGTGCCAGCACAGGACAGGGGGCCTACAATGAGCAGTTCTTC. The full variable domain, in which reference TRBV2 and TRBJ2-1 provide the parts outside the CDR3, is EPEVTQTPSHQVTQMGQEVILRCVPISNHLYFYWYRQILGQKVEFLVSFYNNEISEKSEIFDDQFSVERPDGSNFTLKIRSTKLEDSAMYFCASTGQGAYNEQFFGPGTRLTVL.

The CDR3 coding sequence is TGTGCCAGCAGTGTAAAGAGTCTCGTCGGGCAGTACTTC. Protein product: CASSVKSLVGQYF. The chain employs TRBV12-3 or TRBV12-4 and TRBJ2-4, with D hard to call. The CDR3 length is 13 residues. V shed 5 bases and J shed 13 bases, with 18 bases lying between them.

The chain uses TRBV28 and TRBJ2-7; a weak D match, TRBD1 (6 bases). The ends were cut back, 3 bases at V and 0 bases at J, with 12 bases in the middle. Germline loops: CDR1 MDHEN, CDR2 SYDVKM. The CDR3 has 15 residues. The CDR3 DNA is TGTGCCAGCAGTTTTAGGCAGGGGAGCTCCTACGAGCAGTACTTC. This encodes CASSFRQGSSYEQYF. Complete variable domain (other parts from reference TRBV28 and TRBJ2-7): DVKVTQSSRYLVKRTGEKVFLECVQDMDHENMFWYRQDPGLGLRLIYFSYDVKMKEKGDIPEGYSVSREKKERFSLILESASTNQTSMYLCASSFRQGSSYEQYFGPGTRLTVT.

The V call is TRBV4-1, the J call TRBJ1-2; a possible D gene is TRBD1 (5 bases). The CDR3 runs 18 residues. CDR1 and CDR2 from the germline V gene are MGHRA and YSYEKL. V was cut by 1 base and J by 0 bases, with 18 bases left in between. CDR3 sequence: CASSQGYPGPGANYGYTF. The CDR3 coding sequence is TGCGCCAGCAGCCAAGGGTACCCGGGACCCGGGGCTAACTATGGCTACACCTTC.